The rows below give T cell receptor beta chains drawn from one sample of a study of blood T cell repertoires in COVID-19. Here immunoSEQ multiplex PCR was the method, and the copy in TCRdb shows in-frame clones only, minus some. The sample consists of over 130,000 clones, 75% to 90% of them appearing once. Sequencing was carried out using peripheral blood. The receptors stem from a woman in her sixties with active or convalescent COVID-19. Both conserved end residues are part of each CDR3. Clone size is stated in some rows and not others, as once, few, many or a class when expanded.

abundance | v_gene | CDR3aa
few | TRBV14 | CASSQVRLAGRTGELFF
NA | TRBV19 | CASSIETDTGGAFF
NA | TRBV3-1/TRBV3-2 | CASSQTTNEQFF
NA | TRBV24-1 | CATSERGDEQYF
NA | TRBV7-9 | CASSPTGEAGELFF
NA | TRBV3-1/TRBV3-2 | CASSQDAGGVGYTF
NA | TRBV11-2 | CASSLSSGGNYGYTF
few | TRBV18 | CASSPINGGGSPLHF
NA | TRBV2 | CASSALETQYF
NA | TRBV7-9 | CASSDRRDSYYEQYF
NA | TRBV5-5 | CASSSLTGRAGELFF
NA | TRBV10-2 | CASSTVITGELFF
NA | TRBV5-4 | CASSFGTGPYEQYF
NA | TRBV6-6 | CASMKQGLVTEKLFF
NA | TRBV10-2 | CATRRPDRGHGYTF
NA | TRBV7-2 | CASSLAGLAVYNEQFF
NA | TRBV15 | CATSTQGWGNQPQHF
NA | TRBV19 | CASRRQGSRGYTF
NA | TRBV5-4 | CATNESPNQPQHF
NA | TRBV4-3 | CASSLLQGASYNEQFF
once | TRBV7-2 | CASSLDRTYGYTF
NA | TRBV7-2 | CASHGGGTSNTGELFF
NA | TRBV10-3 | CAISLDRVGNQPQHF
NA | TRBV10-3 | CAISATGISNQPQHF
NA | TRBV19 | CASSRQRNTEAFF
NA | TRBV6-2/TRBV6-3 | CASSYGLLAGQQETQYF
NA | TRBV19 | CASTPQGWGNQPQHF
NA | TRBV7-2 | CASSPSGGAFEQFF
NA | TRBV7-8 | CASSGTGTGGYEQYF
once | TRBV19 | CASSRDSSEKLFF
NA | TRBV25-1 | CASPMKIRTDPQGYTF
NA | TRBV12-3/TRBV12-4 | CASSLGEGTAFF
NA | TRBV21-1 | CASSKVRTGEVLAKNIQYF
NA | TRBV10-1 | CASSASTGSSYNEQFF
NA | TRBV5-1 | CASSAASGGAYEQYF
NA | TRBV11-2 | CASSLDGAYQETQYF
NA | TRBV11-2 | CASSLAQDYYGYTF
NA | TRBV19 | CASTTGQGAGQPQHF
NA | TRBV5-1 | CASKTIEGYGYTF
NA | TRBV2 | CASILTGGTDTQYF
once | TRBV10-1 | CASSVGDRGEQYF
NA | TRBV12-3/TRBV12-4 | CASSTTGNTEAFF
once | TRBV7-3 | CASSPRGGGPDTQYF
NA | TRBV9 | CASSPTSGGETQYF
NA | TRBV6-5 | CASTKGALETQYF
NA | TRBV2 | CASSETNLAGNNEQFF
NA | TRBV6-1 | CASSGGRENQPQHF
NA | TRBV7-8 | CASSLGTRETQYF
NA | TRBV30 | CASQGNSGNTIYF
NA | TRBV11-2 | CASSQGLQEKLFF
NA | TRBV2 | CASSELASGAADTQYF
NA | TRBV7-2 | CASSLVAGGTQETQYF
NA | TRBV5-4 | CASSLGLGSELFF
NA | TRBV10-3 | CAIRQGSTYGYTF
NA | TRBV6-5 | CASSNGKSYEQYF